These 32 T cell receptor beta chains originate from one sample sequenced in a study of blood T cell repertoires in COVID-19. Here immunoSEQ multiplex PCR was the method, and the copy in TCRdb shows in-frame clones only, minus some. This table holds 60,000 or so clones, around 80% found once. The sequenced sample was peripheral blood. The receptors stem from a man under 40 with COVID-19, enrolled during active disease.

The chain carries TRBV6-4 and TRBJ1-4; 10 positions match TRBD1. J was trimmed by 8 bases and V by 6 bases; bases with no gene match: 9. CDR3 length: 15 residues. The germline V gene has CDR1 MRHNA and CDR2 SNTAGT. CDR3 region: CASSKGDRGWEKLFF. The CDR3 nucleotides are TGTGCCAGCAGCAAGGGGGACAGGGGATGGGAAAAACTGTTTTTT.

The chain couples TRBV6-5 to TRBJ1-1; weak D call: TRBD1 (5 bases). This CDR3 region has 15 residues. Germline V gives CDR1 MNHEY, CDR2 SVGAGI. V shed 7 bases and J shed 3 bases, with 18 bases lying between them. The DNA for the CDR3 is TGTGCCAGCACCCTAGGGTCGGGGGGGGACACTGAAGCTTTCTTT. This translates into CASTLGSGGDTEAFF.

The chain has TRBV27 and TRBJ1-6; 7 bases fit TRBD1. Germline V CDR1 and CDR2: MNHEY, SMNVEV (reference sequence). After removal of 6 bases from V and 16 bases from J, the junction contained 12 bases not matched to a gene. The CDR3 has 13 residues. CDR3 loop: CASRPGTDWALHF. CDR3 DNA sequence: TGTGCCAGCAGACCCGGGACAGACTGGGCGCTCCACTTT.

The CDR3 bases are TGCGCCAGCAGCTTGGAACAGCTTTTCGATGAGCAGTTCTTC. Translating gives CASSLEQLFDEQFF. V gene TRBV5-1 combines with J gene TRBJ2-1; D is undetermined. The CDR3 length is 14 residues. Trimming pared 0 bases from V and 8 bases from J, leaving 12 bases between. Germline values: CDR1 SGHRS, CDR2 YFSETQ.

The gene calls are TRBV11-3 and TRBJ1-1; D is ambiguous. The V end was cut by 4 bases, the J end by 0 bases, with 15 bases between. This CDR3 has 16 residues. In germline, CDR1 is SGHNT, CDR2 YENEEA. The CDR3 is CASSSDGTIMNTEAFF. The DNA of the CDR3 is TGTGCCAGCAGCTCAGACGGCACTATCATGAACACTGAAGCTTTCTTT.

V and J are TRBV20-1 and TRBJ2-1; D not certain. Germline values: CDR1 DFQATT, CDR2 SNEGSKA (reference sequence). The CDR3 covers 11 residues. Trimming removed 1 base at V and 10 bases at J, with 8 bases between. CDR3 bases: TGCAGTGCTAGAGGAGGTGACGAGCAGTTCTTC. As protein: CSARGGDEQFF.

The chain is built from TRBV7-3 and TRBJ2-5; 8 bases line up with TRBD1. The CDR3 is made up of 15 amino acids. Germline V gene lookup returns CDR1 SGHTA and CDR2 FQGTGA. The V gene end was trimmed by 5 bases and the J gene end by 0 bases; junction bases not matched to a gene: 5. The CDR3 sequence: CASSRTGGNQETQYF. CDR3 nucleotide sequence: TGTGCCAGCAGCCGAACAGGGGGGAACCAAGAGACCCAGTACTTC.

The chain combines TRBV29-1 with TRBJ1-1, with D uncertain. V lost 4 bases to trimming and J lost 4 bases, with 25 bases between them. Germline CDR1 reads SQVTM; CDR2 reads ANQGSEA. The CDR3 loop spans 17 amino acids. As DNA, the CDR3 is TGCAGCGTTGTAGTTTCCGGGTCCGGTGCTCGGGGCACTGAAGCTTTCTTT. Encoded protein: CSVVVSGSGARGTEAFF.

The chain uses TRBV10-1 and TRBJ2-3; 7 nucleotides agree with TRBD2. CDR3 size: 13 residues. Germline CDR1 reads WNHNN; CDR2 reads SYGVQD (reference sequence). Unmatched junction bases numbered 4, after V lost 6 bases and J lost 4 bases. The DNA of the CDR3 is TGCGCCAGCAGACAAGCGGGGTCAGATACGCAGTATTTT. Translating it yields CASRQAGSDTQYF.

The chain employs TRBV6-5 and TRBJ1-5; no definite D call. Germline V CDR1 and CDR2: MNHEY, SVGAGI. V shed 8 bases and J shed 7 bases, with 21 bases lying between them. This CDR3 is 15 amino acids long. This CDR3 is CASREGRARLQPQHF. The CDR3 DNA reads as TGTGCCAGCCGCGAGGGCCGGGCGAGGTTGCAGCCCCAGCATTTT.

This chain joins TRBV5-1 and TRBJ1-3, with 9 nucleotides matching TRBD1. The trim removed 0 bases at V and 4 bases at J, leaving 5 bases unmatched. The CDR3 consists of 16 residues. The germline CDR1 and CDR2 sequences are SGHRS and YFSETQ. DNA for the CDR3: TGCGCCAGCAGCTTGGAGGGGACAGGGTCCGGAAACACCATATATTTT. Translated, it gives CASSLEGTGSGNTIYF.

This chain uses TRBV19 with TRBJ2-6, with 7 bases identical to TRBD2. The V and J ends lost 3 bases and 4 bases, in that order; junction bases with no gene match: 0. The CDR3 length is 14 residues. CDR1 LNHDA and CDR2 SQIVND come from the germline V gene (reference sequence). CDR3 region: CASSMGGGANVLTF. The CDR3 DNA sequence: TGTGCCAGTAGTATGGGAGGGGGGGCCAACGTCCTGACTTTC. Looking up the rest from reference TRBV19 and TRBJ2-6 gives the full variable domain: DGGITQSPKYLFRKEGQNVTLSCEQNLNHDAMYWYRQDPGQGLRLIYYSQIVNDFQKGDIAEGYSVSREKKESFPLTVTSAQKNPTAFYLCASSMGGGANVLTFGAGSRLTVL.

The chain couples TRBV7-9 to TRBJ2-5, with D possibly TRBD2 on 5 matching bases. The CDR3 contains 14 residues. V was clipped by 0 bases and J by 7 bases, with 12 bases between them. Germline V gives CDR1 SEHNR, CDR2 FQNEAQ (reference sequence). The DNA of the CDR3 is TGTGCCAGCAGCTTAGCGGTTGGCGGGTGGACCCAGTACTTC. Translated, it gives CASSLAVGGWTQYF.

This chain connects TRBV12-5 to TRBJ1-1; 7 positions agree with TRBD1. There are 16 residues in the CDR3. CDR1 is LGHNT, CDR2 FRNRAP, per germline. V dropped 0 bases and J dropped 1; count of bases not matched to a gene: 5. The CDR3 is CASGLVLGQTNTEAFF. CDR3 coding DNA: TGTGCTAGTGGTTTGGTATTGGGACAGACGAACACTGAAGCTTTCTTT. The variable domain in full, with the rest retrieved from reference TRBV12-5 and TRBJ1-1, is DARVTQTPRHKVTEMGQEVTMRCQPILGHNTVFWYRQTMMQGLELLAYFRNRAPLDDSGMPKDRFSAEMPDATLATLKIQPSEPRDSAVYFCASGLVLGQTNTEAFFGQGTRLTVV.

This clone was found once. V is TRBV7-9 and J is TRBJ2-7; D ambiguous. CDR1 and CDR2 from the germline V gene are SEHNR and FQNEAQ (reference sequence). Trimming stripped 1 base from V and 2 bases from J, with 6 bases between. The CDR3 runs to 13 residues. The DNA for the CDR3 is TGTGCCAGCAGCTTAGAAGGAGCCTACGAGCAGTACTTC. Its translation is CASSLEGAYEQYF. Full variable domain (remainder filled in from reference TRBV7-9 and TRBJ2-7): DTGVSQNPRHKITKRGQNVTFRCDPISEHNRLYWYRQTLGQGPEFLTYFQNEAQLEKSRLLSDRFSAERPKGSFSTLEIQRTEQGDSAMYLCASSLEGAYEQYFGPGTRLTVT.

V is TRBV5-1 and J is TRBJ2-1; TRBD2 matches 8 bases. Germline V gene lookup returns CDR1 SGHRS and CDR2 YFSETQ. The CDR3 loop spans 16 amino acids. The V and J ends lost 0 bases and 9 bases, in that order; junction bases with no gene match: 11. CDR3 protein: CASSLAGTRETIEQFF. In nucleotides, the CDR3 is TGCGCCAGCAGCTTGGCCGGGACTAGAGAGACAATTGAGCAGTTCTTC.

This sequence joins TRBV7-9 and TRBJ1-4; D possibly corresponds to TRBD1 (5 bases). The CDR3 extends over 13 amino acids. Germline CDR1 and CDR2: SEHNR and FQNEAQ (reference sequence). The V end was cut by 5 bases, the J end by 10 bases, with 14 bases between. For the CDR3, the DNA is TGTGCCAGCAGCCTTGGACACGCAGGAAAACTGTTTTTT. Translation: CASSLGHAGKLFF.

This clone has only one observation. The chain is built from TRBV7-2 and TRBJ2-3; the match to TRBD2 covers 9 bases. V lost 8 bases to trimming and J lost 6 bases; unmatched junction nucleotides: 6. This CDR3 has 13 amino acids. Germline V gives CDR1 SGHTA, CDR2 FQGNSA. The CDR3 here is CASQSGGSDTQYF. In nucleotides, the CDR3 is TGTGCCAGCCAAAGCGGGGGGTCGGATACGCAGTATTTT.

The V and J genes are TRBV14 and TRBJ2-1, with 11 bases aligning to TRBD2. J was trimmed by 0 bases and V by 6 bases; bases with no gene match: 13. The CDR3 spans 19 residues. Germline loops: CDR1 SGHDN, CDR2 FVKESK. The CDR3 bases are TGTGCCAGCAGTCTTTCCGGGACTAGCGGCTTCGGCTCCTACAATGAGCAGTTCTTC. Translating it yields CASSLSGTSGFGSYNEQFF.

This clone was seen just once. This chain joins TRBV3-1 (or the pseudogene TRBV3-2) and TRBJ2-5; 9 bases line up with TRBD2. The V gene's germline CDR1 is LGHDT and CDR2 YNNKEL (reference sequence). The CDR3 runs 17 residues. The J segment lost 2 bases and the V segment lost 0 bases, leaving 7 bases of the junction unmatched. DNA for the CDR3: TGTGCCAGCAGCCAAGATGGGGTCCTAGCGGGGCAAGAGACCCAGTACTTC. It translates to CASSQDGVLAGQETQYF.

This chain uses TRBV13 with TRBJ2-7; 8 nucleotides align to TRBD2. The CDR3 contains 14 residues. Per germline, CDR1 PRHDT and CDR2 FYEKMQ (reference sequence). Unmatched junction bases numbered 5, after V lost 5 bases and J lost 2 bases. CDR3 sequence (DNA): TGTGCCAGCAGCCGTGGACTAGCTACCTACGAGCAGTACTTC. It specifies CASSRGLATYEQYF. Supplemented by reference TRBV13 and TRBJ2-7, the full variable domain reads AAGVIQSPRHLIKEKRETATLKCYPIPRHDTVYWYQQGPGQDPQFLISFYEKMQSDKGSIPDRFSAQQFSDYHSELNMSSLELGDSALYFCASSRGLATYEQYFGPGTRLTVT.

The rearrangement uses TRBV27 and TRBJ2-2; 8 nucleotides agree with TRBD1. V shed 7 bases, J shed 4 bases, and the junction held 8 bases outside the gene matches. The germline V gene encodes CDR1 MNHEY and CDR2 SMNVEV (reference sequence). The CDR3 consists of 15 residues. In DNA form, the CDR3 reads TGTGCCAGCACCCCAGGGGGCTATGGCACCGGGGAGCTGTTTTTT. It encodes CASTPGGYGTGELFF.

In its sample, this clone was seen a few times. CDR3 sequence: CASSQDHTSGANVLTF. The CDR3 DNA sequence: TGTGCCAGCAGCCAAGATCATACTTCTGGGGCCAACGTCCTGACTTTC. The rearrangement uses TRBV4-2 and TRBJ2-6; D gene uncertain. V was cut by 0 bases and J by 1 base, with 7 bases left in between. Germline V gene data show CDR1 as LGHNA and CDR2 as YNFKEQ. This CDR3 contains 16 residues.

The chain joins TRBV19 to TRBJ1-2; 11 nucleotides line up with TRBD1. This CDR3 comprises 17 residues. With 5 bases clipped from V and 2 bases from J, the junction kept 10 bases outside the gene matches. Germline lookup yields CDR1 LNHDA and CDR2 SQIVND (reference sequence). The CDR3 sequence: CASSHRDRGSANYGYTF. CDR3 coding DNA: TGTGCCAGTAGTCACCGGGACAGGGGGTCAGCCAACTATGGCTACACCTTC.

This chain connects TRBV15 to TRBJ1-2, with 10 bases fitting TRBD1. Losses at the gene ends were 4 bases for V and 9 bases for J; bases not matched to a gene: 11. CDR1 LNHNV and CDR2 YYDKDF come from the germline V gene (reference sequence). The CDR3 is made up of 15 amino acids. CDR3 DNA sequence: TGTGCCACCAGCAAACCCAACCGGGACAGGGGTAGCTACACCTTC. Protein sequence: CATSKPNRDRGSYTF.

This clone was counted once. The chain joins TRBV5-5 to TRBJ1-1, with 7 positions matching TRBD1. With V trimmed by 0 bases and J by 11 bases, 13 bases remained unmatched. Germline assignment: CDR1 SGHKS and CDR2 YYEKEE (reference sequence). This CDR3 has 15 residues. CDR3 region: CASSLAAGGLNQAFF. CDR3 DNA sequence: TGTGCCAGCAGCTTGGCCGCAGGGGGTTTGAATCAGGCTTTCTTT.

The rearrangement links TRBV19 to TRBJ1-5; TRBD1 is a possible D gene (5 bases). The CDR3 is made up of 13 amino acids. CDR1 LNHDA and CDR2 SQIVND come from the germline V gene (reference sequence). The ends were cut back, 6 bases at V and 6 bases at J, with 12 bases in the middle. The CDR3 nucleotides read TGTGCCAGTAGGGGGGGAATAAGTCAGCCCCAGCATTTT. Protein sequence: CASRGGISQPQHF. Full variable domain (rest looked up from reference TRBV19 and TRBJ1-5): DGGITQSPKYLFRKEGQNVTLSCEQNLNHDAMYWYRQDPGQGLRLIYYSQIVNDFQKGDIAEGYSVSREKKESFPLTVTSAQKNPTAFYLCASRGGISQPQHFGDGTRLSIL.

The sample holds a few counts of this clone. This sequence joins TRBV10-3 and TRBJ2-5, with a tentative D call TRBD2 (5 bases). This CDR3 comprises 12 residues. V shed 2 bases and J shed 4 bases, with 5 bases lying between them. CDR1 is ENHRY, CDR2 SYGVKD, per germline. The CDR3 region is CAISESGETQYF. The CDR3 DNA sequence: TGTGCCATCAGTGAGAGCGGAGAGACCCAGTACTTC.

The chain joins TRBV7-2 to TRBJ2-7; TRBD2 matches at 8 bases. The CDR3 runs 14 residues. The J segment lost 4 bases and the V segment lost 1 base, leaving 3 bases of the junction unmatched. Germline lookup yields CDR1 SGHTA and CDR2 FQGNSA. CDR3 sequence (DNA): TGTGCCAGCAGCTTAGGGCGGGGGGTATACGAGCAGTACTTC. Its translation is CASSLGRGVYEQYF.

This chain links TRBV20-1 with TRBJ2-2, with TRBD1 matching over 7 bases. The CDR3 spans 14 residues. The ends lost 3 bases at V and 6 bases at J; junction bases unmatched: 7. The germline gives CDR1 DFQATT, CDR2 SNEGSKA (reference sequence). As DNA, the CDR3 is TGCAGTGCTAGTCTGCGGCAGGGGGCCGGGGAGCTGTTTTTT. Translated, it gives CSASLRQGAGELFF.

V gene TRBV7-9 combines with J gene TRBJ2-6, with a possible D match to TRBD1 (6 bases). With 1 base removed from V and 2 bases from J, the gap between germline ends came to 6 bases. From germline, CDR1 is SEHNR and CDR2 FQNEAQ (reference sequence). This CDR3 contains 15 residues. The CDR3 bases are TGTGCCAGCAGCTTAGGGACAGCTGGGGCCAACGTCCTGACTTTC. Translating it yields CASSLGTAGANVLTF.

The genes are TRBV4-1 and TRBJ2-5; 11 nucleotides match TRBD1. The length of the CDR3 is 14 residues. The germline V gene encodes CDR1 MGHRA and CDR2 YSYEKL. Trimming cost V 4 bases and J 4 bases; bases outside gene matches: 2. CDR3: CASSPGQGVETQYF. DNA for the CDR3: TGCGCCAGCAGCCCGGGACAGGGGGTAGAGACCCAGTACTTC.